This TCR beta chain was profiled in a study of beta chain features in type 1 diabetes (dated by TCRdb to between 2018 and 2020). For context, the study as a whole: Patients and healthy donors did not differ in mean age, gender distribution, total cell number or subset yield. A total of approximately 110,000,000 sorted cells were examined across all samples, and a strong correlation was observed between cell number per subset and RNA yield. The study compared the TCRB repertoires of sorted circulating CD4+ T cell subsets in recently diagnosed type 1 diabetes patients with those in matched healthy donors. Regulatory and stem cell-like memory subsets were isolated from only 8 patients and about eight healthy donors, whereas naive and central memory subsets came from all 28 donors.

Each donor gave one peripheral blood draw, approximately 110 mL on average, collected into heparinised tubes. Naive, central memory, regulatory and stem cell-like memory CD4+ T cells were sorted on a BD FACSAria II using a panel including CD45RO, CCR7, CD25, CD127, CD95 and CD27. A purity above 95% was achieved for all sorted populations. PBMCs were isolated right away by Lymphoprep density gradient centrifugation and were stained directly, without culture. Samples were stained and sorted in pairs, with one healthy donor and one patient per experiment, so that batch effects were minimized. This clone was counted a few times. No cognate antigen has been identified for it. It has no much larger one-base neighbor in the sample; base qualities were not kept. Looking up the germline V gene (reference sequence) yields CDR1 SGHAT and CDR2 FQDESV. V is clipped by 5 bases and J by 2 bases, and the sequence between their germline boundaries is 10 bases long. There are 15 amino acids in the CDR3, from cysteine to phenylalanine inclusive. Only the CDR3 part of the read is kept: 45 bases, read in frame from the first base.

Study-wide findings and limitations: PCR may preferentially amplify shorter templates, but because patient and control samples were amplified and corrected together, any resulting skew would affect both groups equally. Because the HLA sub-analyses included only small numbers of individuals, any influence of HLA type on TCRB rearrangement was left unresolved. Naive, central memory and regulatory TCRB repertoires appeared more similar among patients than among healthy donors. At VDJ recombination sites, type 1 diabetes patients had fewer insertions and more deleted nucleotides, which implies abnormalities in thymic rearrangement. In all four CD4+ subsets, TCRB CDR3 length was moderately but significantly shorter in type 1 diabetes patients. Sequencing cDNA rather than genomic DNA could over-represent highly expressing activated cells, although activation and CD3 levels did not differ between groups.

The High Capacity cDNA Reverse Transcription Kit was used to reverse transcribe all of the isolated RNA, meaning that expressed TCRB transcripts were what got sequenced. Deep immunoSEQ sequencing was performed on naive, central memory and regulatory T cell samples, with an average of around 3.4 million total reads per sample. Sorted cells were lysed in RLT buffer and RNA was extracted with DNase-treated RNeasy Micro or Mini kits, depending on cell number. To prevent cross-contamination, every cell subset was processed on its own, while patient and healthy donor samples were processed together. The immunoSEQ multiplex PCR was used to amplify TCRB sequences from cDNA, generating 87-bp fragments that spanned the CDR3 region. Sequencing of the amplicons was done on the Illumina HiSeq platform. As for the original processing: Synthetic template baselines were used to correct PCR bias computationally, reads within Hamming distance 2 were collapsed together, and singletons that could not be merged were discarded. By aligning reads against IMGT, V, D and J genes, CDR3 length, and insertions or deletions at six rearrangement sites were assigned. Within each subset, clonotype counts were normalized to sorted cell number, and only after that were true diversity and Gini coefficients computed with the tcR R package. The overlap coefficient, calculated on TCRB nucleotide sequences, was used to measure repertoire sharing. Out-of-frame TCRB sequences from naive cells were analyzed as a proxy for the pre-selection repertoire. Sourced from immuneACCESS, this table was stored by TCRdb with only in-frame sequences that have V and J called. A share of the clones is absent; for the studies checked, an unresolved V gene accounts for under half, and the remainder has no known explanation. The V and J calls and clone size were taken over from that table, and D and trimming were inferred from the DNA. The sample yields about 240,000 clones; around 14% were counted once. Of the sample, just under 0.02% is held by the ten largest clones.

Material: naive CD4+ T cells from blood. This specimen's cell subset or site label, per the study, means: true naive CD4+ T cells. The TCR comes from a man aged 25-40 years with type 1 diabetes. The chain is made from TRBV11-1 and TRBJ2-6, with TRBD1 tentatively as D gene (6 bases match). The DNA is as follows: TGTGCCAGCAGCCCACAGGGAGCTGGGGCCAACGTCCTGACTTTC. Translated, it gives CASSPQGAGANVLTF. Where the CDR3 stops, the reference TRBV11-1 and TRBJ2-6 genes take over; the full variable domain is EAEVAQSPRYKITEKSQAVAFWCDPISGHATLYWYRQILGQGPELLVQFQDESVVDDSQLPKDRFSAERLKGVDSTLKIQPAELGDSAMYLCASSPQGAGANVLTFGAGSRLTVL.